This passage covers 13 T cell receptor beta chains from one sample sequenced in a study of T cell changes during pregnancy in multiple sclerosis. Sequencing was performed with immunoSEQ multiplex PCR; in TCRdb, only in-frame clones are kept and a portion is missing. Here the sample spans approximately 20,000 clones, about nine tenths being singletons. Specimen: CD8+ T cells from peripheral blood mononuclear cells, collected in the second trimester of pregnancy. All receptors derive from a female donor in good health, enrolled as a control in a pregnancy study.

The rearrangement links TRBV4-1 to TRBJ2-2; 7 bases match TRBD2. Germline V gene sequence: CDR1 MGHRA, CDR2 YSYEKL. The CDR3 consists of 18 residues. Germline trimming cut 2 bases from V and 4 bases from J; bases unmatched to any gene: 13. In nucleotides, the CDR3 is TGCGCCAGCAGCCAAACCCTTCCCACTAGCGCTATCACCGGGGAGCTGTTTTTT. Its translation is CASSQTLPTSAITGELFF.

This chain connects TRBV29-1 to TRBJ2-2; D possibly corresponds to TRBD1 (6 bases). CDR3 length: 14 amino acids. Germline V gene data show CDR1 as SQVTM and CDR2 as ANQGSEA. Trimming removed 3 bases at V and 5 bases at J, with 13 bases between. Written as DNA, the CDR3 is TGCAGCGTTGAGGTGGGGGCATCGACCGGGGAGCTGTTTTTT. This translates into CSVEVGASTGELFF.

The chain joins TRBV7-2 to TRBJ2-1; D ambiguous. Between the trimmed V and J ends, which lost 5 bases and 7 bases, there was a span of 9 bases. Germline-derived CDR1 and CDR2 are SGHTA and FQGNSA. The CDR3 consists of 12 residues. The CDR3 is CASSDLGNEQFF. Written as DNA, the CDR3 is TGTGCCAGCAGCGACTTAGGTAATGAGCAGTTCTTC.

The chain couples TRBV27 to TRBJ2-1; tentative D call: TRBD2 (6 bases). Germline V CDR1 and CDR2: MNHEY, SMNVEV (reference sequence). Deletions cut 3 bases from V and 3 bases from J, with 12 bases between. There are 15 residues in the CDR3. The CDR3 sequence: CASSFNGGYYNEQFF. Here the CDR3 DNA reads TGTGCCAGCAGTTTTAACGGGGGTTACTACAATGAGCAGTTCTTC.

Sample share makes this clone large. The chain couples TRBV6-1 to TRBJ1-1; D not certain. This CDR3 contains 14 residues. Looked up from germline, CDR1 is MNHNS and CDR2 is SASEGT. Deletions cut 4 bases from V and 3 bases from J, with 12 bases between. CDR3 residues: CASSGETVYTEAFF. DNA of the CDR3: TGTGCCAGCAGTGGGGAGACGGTTTACACTGAAGCTTTCTTT.

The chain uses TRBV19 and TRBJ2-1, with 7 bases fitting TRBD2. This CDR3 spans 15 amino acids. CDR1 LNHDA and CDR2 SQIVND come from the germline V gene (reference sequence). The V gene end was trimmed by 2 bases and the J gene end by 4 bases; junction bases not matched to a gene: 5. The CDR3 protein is CASSISLAVYNEQFF. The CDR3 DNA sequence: TGTGCCAGTAGTATATCGCTAGCGGTATACAATGAGCAGTTCTTC.

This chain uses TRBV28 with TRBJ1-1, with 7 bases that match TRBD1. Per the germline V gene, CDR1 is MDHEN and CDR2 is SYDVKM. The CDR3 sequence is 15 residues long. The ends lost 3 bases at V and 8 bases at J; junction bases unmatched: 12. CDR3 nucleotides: TGTGCCAGCAGTTTGGGCCCGGGAGACAGGGAAGAAGCTTTCTTT. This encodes CASSLGPGDREEAFF.

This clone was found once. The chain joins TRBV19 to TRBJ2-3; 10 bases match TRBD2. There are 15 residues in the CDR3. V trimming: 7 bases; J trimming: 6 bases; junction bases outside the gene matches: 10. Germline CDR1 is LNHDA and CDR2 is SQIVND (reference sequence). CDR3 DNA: TGTGCCAGTACCCCCTGGGGGACTAGCGTGGATACGCAGTATTTT. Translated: CASTPWGTSVDTQYF.

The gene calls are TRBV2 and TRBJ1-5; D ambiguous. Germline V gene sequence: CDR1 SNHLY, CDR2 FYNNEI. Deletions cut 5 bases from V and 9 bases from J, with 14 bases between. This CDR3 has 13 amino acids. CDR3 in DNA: TGTGCCAGCAGTCCCATTGCGGCCGGGCCCCAGCATTTT. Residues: CASSPIAAGPQHF.

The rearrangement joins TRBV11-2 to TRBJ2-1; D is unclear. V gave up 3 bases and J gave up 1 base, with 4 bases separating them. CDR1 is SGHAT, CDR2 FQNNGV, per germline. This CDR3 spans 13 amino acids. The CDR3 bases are TGTGCCAGCAGCTTGAGATCCTACAATGAGCAGTTCTTC. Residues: CASSLRSYNEQFF. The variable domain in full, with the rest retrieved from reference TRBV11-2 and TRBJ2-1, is EAGVAQSPRYKIIEKRQSVAFWCNPISGHATLYWYQQILGQGPKLLIQFQNNGVVDDSQLPKDRFSAERLKGVDSTLKIQPAKLEDSAVYLCASSLRSYNEQFFGPGTRLTVL.

The CDR3 is CSVERGNTEAFF. The CDR3 DNA is TGCAGCGTTGAACGCGGGAACACTGAAGCTTTCTTT. V and J are TRBV29-1 and TRBJ1-1; no reliable D call. Germline V CDR1 and CDR2: SQVTM, ANQGSEA. The CDR3 length is 12 residues. Trimming shortened V by 2 bases and J by 1 base, and 5 bases separated the two germline ends.

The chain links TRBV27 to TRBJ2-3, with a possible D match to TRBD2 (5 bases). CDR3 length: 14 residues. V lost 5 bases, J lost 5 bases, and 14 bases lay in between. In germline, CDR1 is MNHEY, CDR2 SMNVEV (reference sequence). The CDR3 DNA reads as TGTGCCAGCAGTCCACCTGACCGGGAAGATACGCAGTATTTT. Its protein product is CASSPPDREDTQYF.

CDR3 protein: CASSSLAGVPEQYF. Written as DNA, the CDR3 is TGTGCCAGCAGCTCCCTAGCGGGAGTACCCGAGCAGTACTTC. The chain is built from TRBV7-9 and TRBJ2-7; 10 nucleotides align to TRBD2. This CDR3 is 14 amino acids long. Germline CDR1 and CDR2: SEHNR and FQNEAQ (reference sequence). V shed 4 bases, J shed 6 bases, and the junction held 6 bases outside the gene matches.